A selection of T cell receptor beta chains follows, all from one sample in a study of blood T cell repertoires in COVID-19. Assay: immunoSEQ multiplex PCR; the TCRdb copy retains only in-frame clones and omits some. The table shows about 280,000 clones, with about 85% occurring only once. The source material was peripheral blood. These TCRs come from a human donor in a cohort sampled during active COVID-19. Both conserved end residues are part of each CDR3. D genes are given only for firm matches. Some rows have no size entry. The others give once, few or many, or a class for an expanded clone.

d_call clone_size j_call v_call cdr3_aa cdr3_nt
- - TRBJ2-1 TRBV19 CASSIREHPNEQFF TGTGCCAGTAGTATACGGGAGCACCCCAATGAGCAGTTCTTC
- - TRBJ1-3 TRBV28 CASSFRVISGNTIYF TGTGCCAGCAGTTTCCGCGTCATCTCTGGAAACACCATATATTTT
TRBD2 - TRBJ2-5 TRBV11-2 CASSLRTSGGLETQYF TGTGCCAGCAGCCTCCGGACTAGCGGGGGGTTGGAGACCCAGTACTTC
TRBD2 - TRBJ2-2 TRBV2 CASSGITSGSNTGELFF TGTGCCAGCAGTGGGATAACTAGCGGGAGTAACACCGGGGAGCTGTTTTTT
- - TRBJ1-3 TRBV6-5 CASSYSAGAGNTIYF TGTGCCAGCAGTTACTCCGCCGGGGCTGGAAACACCATATATTTT
TRBD2 once TRBJ2-3 TRBV19 CASSIRRASGSLSDTQYF TGTGCCAGTAGTATACGGAGGGCTAGCGGGAGTCTCTCAGATACGCAGTATTTT
TRBD1 - TRBJ2-3 TRBV6-1 CASSETGGWRTDTQYF TGTGCCAGCAGTGAAACAGGGGGCTGGCGCACAGATACGCAGTATTTT
- - TRBJ2-5 TRBV11-2 CASSSPGPRTAQETQYF TGTGCCAGCAGCTCCCCCGGTCCGCGGACAGCTCAAGAGACCCAGTACTTC
- - TRBJ1-6 TRBV25-1 CASRREGNSPLHF TGTGCCAGCAGGAGGGAGGGTAATTCACCCCTCCACTTT
TRBD1 - TRBJ2-7 TRBV24-1 CATSIGGTGNYEQYF TGTGCCACCAGTATTGGAGGGACAGGGAACTACGAGCAGTACTTC
TRBD2 - TRBJ2-5 TRBV9 CASSREEGETQYF TGTGCCAGCAGCCGGGAGGAGGGAGAGACCCAGTACTTC
- once TRBJ1-1 TRBV3-1/TRBV3-2 CASSQAGRNTEAFF TGTGCCAGCAGCCAGGCGGGCAGAAACACTGAAGCTTTCTTT